This T cell receptor (beta chain) originates from a study of blood T cells in healthy people across ages. Whole-study findings and limits: When set beside aged donors, long-lived donors presented more naive CD4+ cells and higher diversity.

In regard to this clonotype: Its antigen remains unknown.

A second about 7 to 11 cycle PCR used barcoded and J-beta primers. All samples gave at least 2.5 million CDR3-containing paired-end reads. TCRdb re-called the 5' RACE reads through MiXCR, storing one row per CDR3 protein. This table holds over 600,000 distinct CDR3 sequences, under 25% found once. The TCR sequence derives from a man in his 70s in good health. What was sequenced was blood.

CDR3 DNA sequence: TGCAGTGCTAGAGTCGGACTAGCGGGAGGGGCAGATACGCAGTATTTT. Its translation: CSARVGLAGGADTQYF. V usage is TRBV20-1 and J usage is TRBJ2-3, with 15 bases identical to TRBD2. V dropped 1 base and J dropped 4; count of bases not matched to a gene: 3. Germline loops: CDR1 DFQATT, CDR2 SNEGSKA (reference sequence). The CDR3 runs 16 residues.